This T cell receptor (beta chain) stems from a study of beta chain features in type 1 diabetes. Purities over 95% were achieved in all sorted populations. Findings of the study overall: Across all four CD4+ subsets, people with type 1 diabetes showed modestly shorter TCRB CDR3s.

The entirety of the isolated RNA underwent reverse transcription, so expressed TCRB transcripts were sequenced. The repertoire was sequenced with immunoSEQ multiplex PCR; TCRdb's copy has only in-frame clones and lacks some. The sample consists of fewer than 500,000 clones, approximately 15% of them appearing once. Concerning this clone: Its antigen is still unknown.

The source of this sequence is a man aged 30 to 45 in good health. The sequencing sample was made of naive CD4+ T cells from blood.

The CDR3 DNA follows: TGTGCCAGCTCACCAGGCATGGACATTCAGTACTTC. Protein: CASSPGMDIQYF. The V and J genes are TRBV18 and TRBJ2-4; the D is unclear. The CDR3 is 12 residues long. Germline assignment: CDR1 KGHSH and CDR2 LQKENI. V gave up 2 bases and J gave up 8 bases, with 7 bases separating them.